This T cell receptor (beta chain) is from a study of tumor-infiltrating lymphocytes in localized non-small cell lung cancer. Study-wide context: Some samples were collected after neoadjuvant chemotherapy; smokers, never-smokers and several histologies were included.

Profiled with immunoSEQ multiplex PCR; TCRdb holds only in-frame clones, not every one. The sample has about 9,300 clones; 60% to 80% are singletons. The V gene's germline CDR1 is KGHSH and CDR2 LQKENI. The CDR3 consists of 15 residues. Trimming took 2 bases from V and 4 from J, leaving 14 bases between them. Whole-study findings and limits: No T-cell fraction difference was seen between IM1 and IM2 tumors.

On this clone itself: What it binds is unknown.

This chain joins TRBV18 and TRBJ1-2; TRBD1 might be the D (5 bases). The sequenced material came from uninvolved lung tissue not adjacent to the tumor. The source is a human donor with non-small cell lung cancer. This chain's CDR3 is CASSPERGAAYGYTF. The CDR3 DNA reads TGTGCCAGCTCACCAGAAAGAGGGGCAGCCTATGGCTACACCTTC.